Listed here are 30 T cell receptor beta chains from one sample, sequenced in a study of T-cell reconstitution after alpha-beta-depleted transplantation in children. Construction of the TCRbeta library involved unique molecular identifiers. One entry per CDR3 protein, called by TCRdb with MiXCR from the PCR reads. The sample yields about a million distinct CDR3 sequences, about 30% seen once. The sample in question was PBMCs, mostly from graft donor cells, obtained 360 days after TCRalphabeta/CD19-depleted stem cell transplant. The receptors come from a boy less than two years old who had a stem cell transplant for SCID, so the T cells may come from the graft donor.

The chain carries TRBV20-1 and TRBJ2-3, with 9 bases that match TRBD1. Looked up from germline, CDR1 is DFQATT and CDR2 is SNEGSKA (reference sequence). The V and J ends lost 4 bases and 3 bases, in that order; junction bases with no gene match: 11. This CDR3 is 16 amino acids long. CDR3 sequence (DNA): TGCAGTGCTACGGGAACAGGGGGCTGGTTGACAGATACGCAGTATTTT. Translating it yields CSATGTGGWLTDTQYF.

This clonotype was seen only once. V gene TRBV2 combines with J gene TRBJ1-5; 12 bases are shared with TRBD1. Germline CDR1 reads SNHLY; CDR2 reads FYNNEI. The CDR3 runs to 19 residues. Trimming at V came to 11 bases and at J to 0 bases, leaving 17 bases not matched to a gene. CDR3 bases: TGTGCCTGCTGTTTGTCGGGACAGGGGGCGAAGTATAGCAATCAGCCCCAGCATTTT. Translating gives CACCLSGQGAKYSNQPQHF.

The chain recombines TRBV29-1 with TRBJ2-7; 9 bases align to TRBD1. Trimming at V came to 3 bases and at J to 3 bases, leaving 12 bases not matched to a gene. CDR1 and CDR2 from the germline V gene are SQVTM and ANQGSEA. This CDR3 is built from 16 residues. The CDR3 DNA sequence: TGCAGCGTTGATCTTCGCGACAGGGGGACAGGCTACGAGCAGTACTTC. Translation: CSVDLRDRGTGYEQYF.

The V call is TRBV7-6, the J call TRBJ2-7; D gene unclear. V gave up 0 bases and J gave up 3 bases, with 21 bases separating them. CDR3 length: 18 amino acids. Germline V gene lookup returns CDR1 SGHVS and CDR2 FNYEAQ. The CDR3 is CASSLAGYVGRPLYEQYF. The CDR3, as DNA: TGTGCCAGCAGCTTAGCCGGCTATGTTGGCCGCCCCCTCTACGAGCAGTACTTC.

This clonotype occurred many times. This chain joins TRBV10-3 and TRBJ1-1; D is uncertain. CDR3 size: 12 residues. Germline V gene lookup returns CDR1 ENHRY and CDR2 SYGVKD. V shed 5 bases and J shed 5 bases, with 9 bases lying between them. CDR3 sequence: CAISMTETEAFF. Written as DNA, the CDR3 is TGTGCCATCAGTATGACGGAGACTGAAGCTTTCTTT.

The rearrangement uses TRBV12-3 or TRBV12-4 and TRBJ1-2; D gene unclear. V lost 7 bases and J 0 bases, leaving 9 bases between the germline ends. This CDR3 is built from 13 residues. This chain's CDR3 is CASTPSSNYGYTF. CDR3 DNA sequence: TGTGCCAGCACCCCCTCCTCTAACTATGGCTACACCTTC.

A few counts support this clonotype. The chain recombines TRBV12-3 or TRBV12-4 with TRBJ2-2; either TRBD1 or TRBD2 may supply D (5 bases each). This CDR3 spans 14 amino acids. The V gene lost 5 bases and the J gene lost 1 base, with 8 bases spanning the gap. DNA for the CDR3: TGTGCCAGCAGTACGGGGCGGAACACCGGGGAGCTGTTTTTT. The encoded protein is CASSTGRNTGELFF.

The chain is built from TRBV10-3 and TRBJ2-3, with D unclear. The CDR3 runs to 14 residues. Trimming removed 6 bases at V and 6 bases at J, with 16 bases between. The germline V gene encodes CDR1 ENHRY and CDR2 SYGVKD. CDR3 region: CAISPRLAVDTQYF. The DNA of the CDR3 is TGTGCCATCAGCCCAAGATTGGCCGTGGATACGCAGTATTTT.

This clonotype was picked up one time. This sequence joins TRBV5-1 and TRBJ2-4, with D maybe TRBD1 (6 bases). Germline loops: CDR1 SGHRS, CDR2 YFSETQ. The CDR3 consists of 14 residues. V lost 1 base, J lost 7 bases, and 12 bases lay in between. CDR3 DNA sequence: TGCGCCAGCAGCTTGCTACAGGGCGCGAACATTCAGTACTTC. It translates to CASSLLQGANIQYF.

The chain couples TRBV10-3 to TRBJ1-1, with 8 bases identical to TRBD1. Looked up from germline, CDR1 is ENHRY and CDR2 is SYGVKD. CDR3 length: 17 amino acids. Trimming took 10 bases from V and 0 from J; bases not matched to a gene: 16. The CDR3 sequence is CATRSYRGGQMNTEAFF. CDR3 nucleotides: TGTGCCACACGAAGTTACAGGGGGGGACAGATGAACACTGAAGCTTTCTTT.

This clonotype was counted a few times. The chain combines TRBV20-1 with TRBJ1-5; 9 nucleotides match TRBD1. Trimming took 5 bases from V and 5 from J; bases not matched to a gene: 7. The germline gives CDR1 DFQATT, CDR2 SNEGSKA (reference sequence). CDR3 size: 14 residues. The CDR3 reads CSAWTGEEDQPQHF. The CDR3 nucleotides read TGCAGTGCTTGGACAGGGGAGGAGGATCAGCCCCAGCATTTT.

The sample holds a few counts of this clonotype. V and J are TRBV5-1 and TRBJ2-5; D not resolved. The CDR3 is 15 residues long. V gave up 1 base and J gave up 1 base, with 11 bases separating them. Germline CDR1 SGHRS, CDR2 YFSETQ. The CDR3, as DNA: TGCGCCAGCAGCTTGAAGTACGGTAGCCAAGAGACCCAGTACTTC. It codes for CASSLKYGSQETQYF. The whole variable domain, filled in from reference TRBV5-1 and TRBJ2-5, reads KAGVTQTPRYLIKTRGQQVTLSCSPISGHRSVSWYQQTPGQGLQFLFEYFSETQRNKGNFPGRFSGRQFSNSRSEMNVSTLELGDSALYLCASSLKYGSQETQYFGPGTRLLVL.

This clonotype was seen a handful of times. V is TRBV5-1 and J is TRBJ2-5; D is unresolved. Germline lookup yields CDR1 SGHRS and CDR2 YFSETQ. This CDR3 is built from 15 residues. V was trimmed by 2 bases and J by 2 bases, leaving 13 bases between them. CDR3 residues: CASSLGNRRQETQYF. CDR3 DNA sequence: TGCGCCAGCAGCTTAGGGAACCGACGTCAAGAGACCCAGTACTTC.

This clonotype was recorded a few times. The V and J genes are TRBV2 and TRBJ2-1; 7 bases match TRBD1. CDR3 length equals 15 residues. From germline, CDR1 is SNHLY and CDR2 FYNNEI. The trim removed 5 bases at V and 6 bases at J, leaving 10 bases unmatched. The CDR3 sequence: CASSPWTGSGNEQFF. The CDR3 DNA sequence: TGTGCCAGCAGTCCCTGGACAGGTAGTGGCAATGAGCAGTTCTTC. Together with reference TRBV2 and TRBJ2-1, the CDR3 gives the full variable domain: EPEVTQTPSHQVTQMGQEVILRCVPISNHLYFYWYRQILGQKVEFLVSFYNNEISEKSEIFDDQFSVERPDGSNFTLKIRSTKLEDSAMYFCASSPWTGSGNEQFFGPGTRLTVL.

The V and J genes are TRBV5-1 and TRBJ1-1; perhaps TRBD1 as D (6 bases). The V gene's germline CDR1 is SGHRS and CDR2 YFSETQ. The CDR3 consists of 16 residues. The V gene lost 0 bases and the J gene lost 2 bases, with 14 bases spanning the gap. The CDR3 sequence: CASSLVAGATNTEAFF. In DNA form, the CDR3 reads TGCGCCAGCAGCTTGGTGGCGGGGGCGACCAACACTGAAGCTTTCTTT.

This clonotype was seen a few times. The V call is TRBV5-1, the J call TRBJ1-1; TRBD1 might be the D (6 bases). Trimming removed 5 bases at V and 5 bases at J, with 19 bases between. In germline, CDR1 is SGHRS, CDR2 YFSETQ. The CDR3 is 15 amino acids. CDR3 sequence: CASRDQQGFGTEAFF. The DNA of the CDR3 is TGCGCCAGCAGGGACCAACAGGGATTCGGGACTGAAGCTTTCTTT.

The rearrangement uses TRBV5-6 and TRBJ2-5, with D tentatively TRBD1 (6 bases). V dropped 4 bases and J dropped 5 bases, with 15 bases sitting between them. The CDR3 loop spans 14 amino acids. Per the germline V gene, CDR1 is SGHDT and CDR2 is YYEEEE. CDR3 in amino acids: CASSNRQVGETQYF. The DNA of the CDR3 is TGTGCCAGCAGCAACAGACAGGTCGGGGAGACCCAGTACTTC.

V and J are TRBV7-6 and TRBJ1-1, with D uncertain. Germline assignment: CDR1 SGHVS and CDR2 FNYEAQ. Trimming removed 3 bases from V and 12 bases from J, with 32 bases in between. The CDR3 totals 18 residues. The CDR3: CASSLSPAPDEITKRTFF. CDR3 in DNA: TGTGCCAGCAGCTTGAGCCCGGCCCCCGATGAGATAACGAAGAGGACTTTCTTT.

This sequence joins TRBV5-5 and TRBJ2-5; maybe TRBD1 (5 bases). Germline CDR1 and CDR2: SGHKS and YYEKEE (reference sequence). The CDR3 runs to 16 residues. Trimming took 0 bases from V and 2 from J, leaving 14 bases between them. In DNA, the CDR3 is TGTGCCAGCAGCTTGGCCAAGGGGAATTATCAAGAGACCCAGTACTTC. Its protein product is CASSLAKGNYQETQYF. Filled out from reference TRBV5-5 and TRBJ2-5, the complete variable domain reads DAGVTQSPTHLIKTRGQQVTLRCSPISGHKSVSWYQQVLGQGPQFIFQYYEKEERGRGNFPDRFSARQFPNYSSELNVNALLLGDSALYLCASSLAKGNYQETQYFGPGTRLLVL.

This clonotype was found a few times. The chain has TRBV12-3 or TRBV12-4 and TRBJ2-7; possibly TRBD2 for D (7 bases). V gave up 4 bases and J gave up 2 bases, with 12 bases separating them. The CDR3 is 14 amino acids. The CDR3 nucleotides read TGTGCCAGCAGTTACTTAGGGGGGGCCTACGAGCAGTACTTC. It codes for CASSYLGGAYEQYF.

This chain links TRBV10-3 with TRBJ2-1, with D possibly being TRBD1 or TRBD2 (6 bases each). Between the trimmed V and J ends, which lost 0 bases and 0 bases, there was a span of 12 bases. The CDR3 extends over 17 amino acids. Germline V gene data show CDR1 as ENHRY and CDR2 as SYGVKD. CDR3 in DNA: TGTGCCATCAGTGAGTCGACGGGGGCTATCTCCTACAATGAGCAGTTCTTC. This translates into CAISESTGAISYNEQFF.

This rearrangement joins TRBV5-1 to TRBJ2-2, with D possibly TRBD1 on 7 matching bases. There are 16 residues in the CDR3. In germline, CDR1 is SGHRS, CDR2 YFSETQ. Trimming removed 0 bases from V and 12 bases from J, with 21 bases in between. CDR3 in DNA: TGCGCCAGCAGCTTGGACCCAGGGACAGCCGGAGGGAAGCTGTTTTTT. It yields the protein CASSLDPGTAGGKLFF.

This clonotype has more than one count but fewer than ten. J is TRBJ1-2 and V is TRBV25-1; D perhaps matches TRBD1 (6 bases). V lost 1 base and J lost 7, with 13 bases in between. Germline V gene data show CDR1 as MGHDK and CDR2 as SYGVNS. The CDR3 is made up of 14 amino acids. The CDR3 nucleotides read TGTGCCAGCAGTGAATCTCAGGGGTATTTTGGCTACACCTTC. This encodes CASSESQGYFGYTF.

The chain uses TRBV3-1 and TRBJ2-1; TRBD1 matches 8 bases. CDR3 length equals 16 residues. V lost 4 bases, J lost 6 bases, and 11 bases stayed unmatched. Germline V lookup: CDR1 LGHDT, CDR2 YNNKEL (reference sequence). The CDR3: CASSPVPDRVVNEQFF. CDR3 nucleotide sequence: TGTGCCAGCAGCCCCGTCCCGGACAGGGTCGTCAATGAGCAGTTCTTC.

The V gene is TRBV12-3 or TRBV12-4, the J gene TRBJ1-2; D perhaps matches TRBD1 (5 bases). V lost 5 bases and J 6 bases, leaving 19 bases between the germline ends. The CDR3 runs 15 residues. In nucleotides, the CDR3 is TGTGCCAGCAGTCCCGGGGGACCCTGGAGAGATGGCTACACCTTC. Translation gives CASSPGGPWRDGYTF.

J is TRBJ2-2 and V is TRBV7-9; TRBD2 is a possible D gene (5 bases). Germline V gene data show CDR1 as SEHNR and CDR2 as FQNEAQ (reference sequence). V lost 5 bases, J lost 6 bases, and 13 bases lay in between. The CDR3 contains 14 residues. CDR3 DNA: TGTGCCAGCAGCGAACGCGGGTCTTCCGGGGAGCTGTTTTTT. Translating gives CASSERGSSGELFF.

This clonotype was seen a few times. V and J are TRBV20-1 and TRBJ2-3, with TRBD2 identical over 9 bases. Germline V CDR1 and CDR2: DFQATT, SNEGSKA (reference sequence). V shed 6 bases and J 2 bases; nucleotides not matched to a gene: 6. This CDR3 region has 14 residues. CDR3 protein: CSAGLARSTDTQYF. The CDR3 DNA is TGCAGTGCCGGACTAGCGCGATCCACAGATACGCAGTATTTT.

The chain carries TRBV6-5 and TRBJ2-3, with 9 bases identical to TRBD2. J was trimmed by 7 bases and V by 0 bases; bases with no gene match: 5. CDR3 size: 15 residues. Germline CDR1 and CDR2: MNHEY and SVGAGI. The CDR3 loop is CASSYSAGGRNTQYF. The CDR3 coding sequence is TGTGCCAGCAGTTACTCGGCGGGGGGGCGAAATACGCAGTATTTT.

The sample holds a few counts of this clonotype. The V and J genes are TRBV20-1 and TRBJ2-7; 9 nucleotides agree with TRBD1. V shed 4 bases and J 2 bases; nucleotides not matched to a gene: 6. The CDR3 is 14 amino acids. CDR1 and CDR2 from the germline V gene are DFQATT and SNEGSKA (reference sequence). In nucleotides, the CDR3 is TGCAGTGCTATCCTGACAGGGGGAACCTACGAGCAGTACTTC. Its protein is CSAILTGGTYEQYF.

In nucleotides, the CDR3 is TGTGCCAGCAGTTTTGGGGTAGCGGGGGCCCTTGATACGCAGTATTTT. It yields the protein CASSFGVAGALDTQYF. The chain uses TRBV12-3 or TRBV12-4 and TRBJ2-3; the match to TRBD2 covers 9 bases. J gave up 6 bases and V 3 bases, and 10 bases lay outside the gene matches. The length of the CDR3 is 16 residues.